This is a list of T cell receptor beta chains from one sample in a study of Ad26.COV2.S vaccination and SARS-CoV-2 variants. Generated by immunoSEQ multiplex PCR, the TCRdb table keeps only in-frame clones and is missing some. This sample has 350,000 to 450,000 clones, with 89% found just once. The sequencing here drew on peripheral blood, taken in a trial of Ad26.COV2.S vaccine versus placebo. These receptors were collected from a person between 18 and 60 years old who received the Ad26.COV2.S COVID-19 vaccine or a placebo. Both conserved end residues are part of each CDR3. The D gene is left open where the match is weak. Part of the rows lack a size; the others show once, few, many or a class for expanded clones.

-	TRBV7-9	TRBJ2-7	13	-	CASSRDGSYEQYF	TGTGCCAGCAGCCGGGACGGCTCCTACGAGCAGTACTTC
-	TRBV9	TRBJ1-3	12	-	CASSVEGNTIYF	TGTGCCAGCAGCGTAGAGGGAAACACCATATATTTT
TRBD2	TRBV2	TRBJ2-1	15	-	CASRWTSGSGNEQFF	TGTGCCAGCAGGTGGACTAGCGGGAGCGGGAATGAGCAGTTCTTC
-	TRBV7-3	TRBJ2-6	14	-	CASSPGAGANVLTF	TGTGCCAGCAGCCCAGGGGCCGGGGCCAACGTCCTGACTTTC
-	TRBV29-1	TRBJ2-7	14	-	CSVEDQSASYEQYF	TGCAGCGTTGAAGATCAAAGCGCCTCCTACGAGCAGTACTTC
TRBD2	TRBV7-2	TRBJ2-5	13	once	CASSSDGGETQYF	TGTGCCAGCAGCTCCGACGGGGGGGAGACCCAGTACTTC
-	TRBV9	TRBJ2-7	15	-	CASSRGGLGPYEQYF	TGTGCCAGCAGCAGGGGAGGCCTGGGACCCTACGAGCAGTACTTC
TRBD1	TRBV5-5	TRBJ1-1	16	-	CASRQRGDRGETEAFF	TGTGCCAGCCGCCAAAGGGGGGACAGGGGTGAGACTGAAGCTTTCTTT
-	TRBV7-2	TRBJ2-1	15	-	CASSLPGPSYNEQFF	TGTGCCAGCAGCTTACCCGGGCCTTCCTACAATGAGCAGTTCTTC
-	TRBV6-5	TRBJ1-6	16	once	CASSYSQGTPNSPLHF	TGTGCCAGCAGTTACTCTCAAGGGACACCGAATTCACCCCTCCACTTT
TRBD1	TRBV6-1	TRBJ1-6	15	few	CASSDRDSPLATLHF	TGTGCCAGCAGTGACAGGGACAGTCCCCTAGCGACCCTCCACTTT
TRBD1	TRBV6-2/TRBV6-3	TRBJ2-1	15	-	CASSSGTGAYNEQFF	TGTGCCAGCAGCTCCGGGACAGGAGCCTACAATGAGCAGTTCTTC
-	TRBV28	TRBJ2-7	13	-	CASTLTSRSEQYF	TGTGCCAGCACCCTGACTAGTAGGAGCGAGCAGTACTTC
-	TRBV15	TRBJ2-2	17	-	CATSRDRAFLMTGELFF	TGTGCCACCAGCAGAGATAGGGCCTTCCTTATGACCGGGGAGCTGTTTTTT
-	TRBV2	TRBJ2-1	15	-	CASGLRGRGYNEQFF	TGTGCCAGCGGCTTGAGGGGGAGGGGGTACAATGAGCAGTTCTTC
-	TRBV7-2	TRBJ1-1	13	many	CASSLEGRGEAFF	TGTGCCAGCAGCTTAGAGGGGAGAGGTGAAGCTTTCTTT
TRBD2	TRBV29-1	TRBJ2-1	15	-	CSVGLGERGYNEQFF	TGCAGCGTTGGGTTGGGAGAGCGGGGATACAATGAGCAGTTCTTC
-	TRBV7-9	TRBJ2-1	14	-	CASSLDQGFNEQFF	TGTGCCAGCAGCTTAGATCAGGGCTTCAATGAGCAGTTCTTC
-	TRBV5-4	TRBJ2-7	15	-	CASSLAGVGPYEQYF	TGTGCCAGCAGCTTGGCGGGAGTCGGGCCCTACGAGCAGTACTTC
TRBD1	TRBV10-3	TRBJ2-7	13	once	CAIRATGTYEQYF	TGTGCCATCAGAGCGACAGGGACCTACGAGCAGTACTTC
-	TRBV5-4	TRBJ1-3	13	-	CASSQPGVNTIYF	TGTGCCAGCAGCCAACCGGGGGTCAACACCATATATTTT
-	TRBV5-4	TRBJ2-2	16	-	CASSLEAGVSTGELFF	TGTGCCAGCAGCTTGGAGGCAGGGGTTAGCACCGGGGAGCTGTTTTTT
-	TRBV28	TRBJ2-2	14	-	CASSYLVNTGELFF	TGTGCCAGCAGTTATCTAGTTAACACCGGGGAGCTGTTTTTT
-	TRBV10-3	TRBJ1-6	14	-	CASTPDPYNSPLHF	TGTGCCTCGACGCCAGACCCTTATAATTCACCCCTCCACTTT
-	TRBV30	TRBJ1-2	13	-	CAWSKGLGYGYTF	TGTGCCTGGAGTAAAGGGCTGGGCTATGGCTACACCTTC
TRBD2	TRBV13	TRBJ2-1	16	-	CASRERTTSGSNEQFF	TGTGCCAGCAGGGAGAGAACGACTAGCGGGTCGAATGAGCAGTTCTTC
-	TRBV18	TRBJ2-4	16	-	CASSTVAGTAKNIQYF	TGTGCCAGCTCAACCGTGGCAGGAACAGCCAAAAACATTCAGTACTTC
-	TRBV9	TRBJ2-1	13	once	CASSVGGADEQFF	TGTGCCAGCAGCGTAGGAGGGGCCGATGAGCAGTTCTTC
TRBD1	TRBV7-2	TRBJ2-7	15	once	CASSPRTGGYYEQYF	TGTGCCAGCAGCCCGCGGACAGGGGGCTATTACGAGCAGTACTTC